The T cell receptor (beta chain) described here comes from a study of blood T cell repertoires in COVID-19. About the research overall: Samples came from the United States, Italy and Spain, spanning acute and convalescent COVID-19. T cells, B-cell-depleted T cells, or PBMCs provided the cDNA or gDNA that served as material.

Germline V gene lookup returns CDR1 SGHKS and CDR2 YYEKEE (reference sequence). The ends lost 3 bases at V and 0 bases at J; junction bases unmatched: 4. The CDR3 is 17 amino acids. Produced via immunoSEQ multiplex PCR; TCRdb's table is partial and in-frame only. The data show approximately 180,000 clones, roughly 81% seen once. Enrollment of patients from Seattle took place during active infection, with longitudinal follow-up. This clonotype was obtained from a woman of 80 years or more with COVID-19, enrolled during active disease. V and J are TRBV5-5 and TRBJ1-6; 9 nucleotides agree with TRBD1. The sample taken for sequencing was peripheral blood. The CDR3 sequence is CASSWGQGASYNSPLHF. As DNA, the CDR3 is TGTGCCAGCAGCTGGGGACAGGGAGCCTCCTATAATTCACCCCTCCACTTT. The full variable domain, completed using reference TRBV5-5 and TRBJ1-6, is DAGVTQSPTHLIKTRGQQVTLRCSPISGHKSVSWYQQVLGQGPQFIFQYYEKEERGRGNFPDRFSARQFPNYSSELNVNALLLGDSALYLCASSWGQGASYNSPLHFGNGTRLTVT.